The rows below give T cell receptor beta chains drawn from one sample of a study of blood T cell repertoires in COVID-19. The method was immunoSEQ multiplex PCR; TCRdb's version includes in-frame clones alone and lacks a portion of them. The sample yields about 14,000 clones, 75% to 90% seen once. Source material: peripheral blood. Every receptor here comes from a man aged 45-60 years with active COVID-19. The CDR3 runs from the conserved cysteine through the conserved F or W. The order of the fields is D gene, V gene, J gene, clone size, CDR3 DNA, CDR3 protein. A D gene is named only where the DNA matches it firmly. Clone size, where shown, is once, few, many, or a class for clones that have expanded.

>TRBD2|TRBV2|TRBJ2-1|.
TGTGCCACTCGGCGGGAGTTCGACAATGAGCAGTTCTTC
CATRREFDNEQFF
>.|TRBV5-1|TRBJ1-4|.
TGCGCCAGCAGCTTGAATCGCGGTGAAAAACTGTTTTTT
CASSLNRGEKLFF
>.|TRBV15|TRBJ1-4|.
TGTGCCACCAGCAGGGGGCTTCTGGGGAAGGGTGAAAAACTGTTTTTT
CATSRGLLGKGEKLFF
>TRBD2|TRBV7-9|TRBJ2-5|.
TGTGCCAGCAGCTGGGGGACTAGCGGAGGAGAGACCCAGTACTTC
CASSWGTSGGETQYF
>.|TRBV2|TRBJ2-7|.
TGTGCCAGCAGTGAACGTGGGCTCCCCACCAACTACGAGCAGTACTTC
CASSERGLPTNYEQYF
>TRBD2|TRBV18|TRBJ2-2|.
TGTGCCAGCTCCGCCAAAAGCGGGACGAACACCGGGGAGCTGTTTTTT
CASSAKSGTNTGELFF
>.|TRBV5-5|TRBJ1-1|.
TGTGCCAGCAGCTTACAGGGGAACACTGAAGCTTTCTTT
CASSLQGNTEAFF
>TRBD1|TRBV4-3|TRBJ2-3|.
TGCGCCAGCAGCCCAGGACAGGGGCCAGATACGCAGTATTTT
CASSPGQGPDTQYF
>TRBD2|TRBV29-1|TRBJ2-5|.
TGCAGCGTTGTCGGGACTAGCGGGAGCGGAGAGACCCAGTACTTC
CSVVGTSGSGETQYF
>TRBD1|TRBV10-2|TRBJ2-5|.
TGCGCCAGCGGGACAGGGCTCCAAGAGACCCAGTACTTC
CASGTGLQETQYF
>.|TRBV5-1|TRBJ2-5|.
TGCGCCAGCAGCTTGGATAGTATCGATAAGACCCAGTACTTC
CASSLDSIDKTQYF
>.|TRBV10-3|TRBJ2-2|.
TGTGCCATCAGTGACCGCAACAGGGAGGGAAAGCTGTTTTTT
CAISDRNREGKLFF
>.|TRBV21-1|TRBJ2-7|.
TGTGCCAGGTTATCCGGGACTAGCGTTCGCGAGCAGTACTTC
CARLSGTSVREQYF
>TRBD1|TRBV9|TRBJ1-1|.
TGTGCCAGCCAGCCGGGACAGGGGGCATCTGATGACACTGAAGCTTTCTTT
CASQPGQGASDDTEAFF
>.|TRBV5-1|TRBJ1-1|.
TGCGCCAGCAGCTTGGGAGGGTTCCGTACTCTTCGAATGAACACTGAAGCTTTCTTT
CASSLGGFRTLRMNTEAFF
>TRBD2|TRBV27|TRBJ2-3|.
TGTGCCAGCGGTATTGGGACTAGACGCACAGATACGCAGTATTTT
CASGIGTRRTDTQYF
>TRBD2|TRBV13|TRBJ2-7|.
TGTGCCAGCAGCACCCGAAGGGGAGGGGCCTACGAGCAGTACTTC
CASSTRRGGAYEQYF
>TRBD2|TRBV4-3|TRBJ2-5|once
TGCGCCAGCAGCACTAGCGTGGGAAATTTTGAGACCCAGTACTTC
CASSTSVGNFETQYF
>.|TRBV10-1|TRBJ2-1|few
TGCGCCAGCAGTGAATATCCGGTGGTAGCGGCCTACAATGAGCAGTTCTTC
CASSEYPVVAAYNEQFF
>.|TRBV7-9|TRBJ2-7|.
TGTGCCAGCTCTCTAGGCCATTTATCCTACGAGCAGTACTTC
CASSLGHLSYEQYF
>.|TRBV28|TRBJ2-7|.
TGTGCGACTAGAGGGCTAGCCTACGAGCAGTACTTC
CATRGLAYEQYF
>.|TRBV7-2|TRBJ2-2|few
TGTGCCAGCAGCAAGACTATGACCGGGGAGCTGTTTTTT
CASSKTMTGELFF
>.|TRBV18|TRBJ2-3|.
TGTGCCAGCTCACCCTCCTTCTTCAGCAAGGGGACAGATACGCAGTATTTT
CASSPSFFSKGTDTQYF
>TRBD2|TRBV9|TRBJ2-1|.
TGTGCCAGCAGCGTATCCCCGGGACTAGCGACAGCCCGATCATCCTACAATGAGCAGTTCTTC
CASSVSPGLATARSSYNEQFF
>TRBD2|TRBV5-4|TRBJ2-1|.
TGTGCCAGCAGCCTTTTTAGCGGGCGCTCCTACAATGAGCAGTTCTTC
CASSLFSGRSYNEQFF
>TRBD1|TRBV24-1|TRBJ2-1|.
TGTGCCACCAGTGATTGGACAGGGGGGATCGATGAGCAGTTCTTC
CATSDWTGGIDEQFF
>.|TRBV2|TRBJ1-5|.
TGTGCCAGCACATCAACAGGGTTCTCCATTCAGCCCCAGCATTTT
CASTSTGFSIQPQHF
>.|TRBV7-2|TRBJ1-5|.
TGTGCCAGCAGCCCTAGTCGGCAGCCTCATCAGCCCCAGCATTTT
CASSPSRQPHQPQHF
>TRBD1|TRBV24-1|TRBJ2-7|.
TGTGCCACCAGTGATAACCCCCGGGACAGAGGATCGGGCGAGCAGTACTTC
CATSDNPRDRGSGEQYF
>.|TRBV11-3|TRBJ1-2|.
TGTGCCAGCAGCCACTCCTCCATGTATGGCTACACCTTC
CASSHSSMYGYTF
>TRBD1|TRBV27|TRBJ2-7|.
TGTGCCAGCAGCCGTCTTCTCTCCGGGACAGGGTTCTACGAGCAGTACTTC
CASSRLLSGTGFYEQYF
>TRBD2|TRBV28|TRBJ2-7|.
TGTGCCAGCAGAATAGCGGGAGCCTACGAGCAGTACTTC
CASRIAGAYEQYF
>TRBD2|TRBV27|TRBJ2-1|.
TGTGCCAGCAGTCACGGGACTAGCGGGAGTAATGAGCAGTTCTTC
CASSHGTSGSNEQFF
>TRBD1|TRBV9|TRBJ1-2|few
TGTGCCAGCAGCCCAGAACTGACAGGGGTTTATGGCTACACCTTC
CASSPELTGVYGYTF